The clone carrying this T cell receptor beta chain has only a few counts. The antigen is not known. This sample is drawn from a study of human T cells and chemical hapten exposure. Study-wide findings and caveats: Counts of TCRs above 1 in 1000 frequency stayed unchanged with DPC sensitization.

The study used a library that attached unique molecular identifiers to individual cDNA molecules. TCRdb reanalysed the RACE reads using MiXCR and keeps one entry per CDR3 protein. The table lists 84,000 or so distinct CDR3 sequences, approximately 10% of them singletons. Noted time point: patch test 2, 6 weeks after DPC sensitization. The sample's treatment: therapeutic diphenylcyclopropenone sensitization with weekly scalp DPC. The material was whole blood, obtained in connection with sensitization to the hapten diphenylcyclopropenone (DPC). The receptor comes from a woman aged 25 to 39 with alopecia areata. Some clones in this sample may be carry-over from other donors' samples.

CDR3 residues: CSALQGAGQPQHF. DNA for the CDR3: TGCAGTGCGCTCCAGGGGGCGGGTCAGCCCCAGCATTTT. This chain uses TRBV20-1 with TRBJ1-5; 8 nucleotides align to TRBD1. Germline assignment: CDR1 DFQATT and CDR2 SNEGSKA (reference sequence). The CDR3 contains 13 residues. V lost 6 bases, J lost 6 bases, and 7 bases stayed unmatched.